These 6 T cell receptor beta chains were all obtained from the same sample, sequenced in a study of T-cell reconstitution after alpha-beta-depleted transplantation in children. Preparation of the TCRbeta library was carried out with unique molecular identifiers. TCRdb re-called the PCR reads through MiXCR, storing one row per CDR3 protein. The sample lists fewer than 750,000 distinct CDR3 sequences, roughly 27% seen once, with just over 35% in the top ten. This specimen was PBMCs, taken before TCRalphabeta/CD19-depleted stem cell transplant. All receptors come from a boy under two years old with Wiskott-Aldrich syndrome, due to receive a stem cell transplant.

There are a few counts of this clonotype. The chain recombines TRBV5-1 with TRBJ2-1, with 7 positions matching TRBD2. This CDR3 has 18 amino acids. With V trimmed by 0 bases and J by 5 bases, 14 bases remained unmatched. Germline values: CDR1 SGHRS, CDR2 YFSETQ. In DNA form, the CDR3 reads TGCGCCAGCAGCTTGGGGGGGACTATTGGTGGGTTACACAATGAGCAGTTCTTC. This codes for CASSLGGTIGGLHNEQFF.

This sequence joins TRBV4-2 and TRBJ2-7; D call uncertain. Germline loops: CDR1 LGHNA, CDR2 YNFKEQ. The CDR3 covers 14 residues. V gave up 0 bases and J gave up 2 bases, with 8 bases separating them. The CDR3 protein is CASSQDSRPYEQYF. The CDR3 DNA is TGTGCCAGCAGCCAAGATAGCCGCCCCTACGAGCAGTACTTC.

This clonotype was seen a few times. This sequence joins TRBV5-1 and TRBJ2-1, with D perhaps matching TRBD1 (6 bases). Trimming shortened V by 4 bases and J by 5 bases, and 16 bases separated the two germline ends. This CDR3 is built from 15 residues. Germline V lookup: CDR1 SGHRS, CDR2 YFSETQ. As DNA, the CDR3 is TGCGCCAGCAGCCGGGGACGAAACAGGGACAATGAGCAGTTCTTC. It translates to CASSRGRNRDNEQFF.

This clonotype occurred a few times. This chain connects TRBV10-3 to TRBJ2-7; 13 nucleotides line up with TRBD2. Germline V gene sequence: CDR1 ENHRY, CDR2 SYGVKD. The length of the CDR3 is 15 residues. After removal of 6 bases from V and 3 bases from J, the junction contained 5 bases not matched to a gene. The CDR3 sequence is CAIRGGLAGNYEQYF. CDR3 nucleotide sequence: TGTGCCATCAGGGGGGGACTAGCGGGAAACTACGAGCAGTACTTC.

This clonotype showed up just a few times. The chain joins TRBV20-1 to TRBJ1-2; the D gene is possibly TRBD1 (6 bases). V was shortened by 0 bases and J by 5 bases, with 10 bases between the two germline ends. CDR1 is DFQATT and CDR2 is SNEGSKA in the germline V gene (reference sequence). This CDR3 is 13 amino acids long. The CDR3 nucleotides read TGCAGTGCTAGAGATGACAGGATATATGGCTACACCTTC. Residues: CSARDDRIYGYTF.

The CDR3 loop reads CSAPGTSGSTIYEQYF. The CDR3 region has the DNA TGCAGTGCGCCCGGGACTAGCGGGAGTACGATCTACGAGCAGTACTTC. The chain carries TRBV20-1 and TRBJ2-7; 14 bases fit TRBD2. This CDR3 is 16 amino acids long. Trimming cost V 6 bases and J 3 bases; bases outside gene matches: 10. Germline V CDR1 and CDR2: DFQATT, SNEGSKA (reference sequence).